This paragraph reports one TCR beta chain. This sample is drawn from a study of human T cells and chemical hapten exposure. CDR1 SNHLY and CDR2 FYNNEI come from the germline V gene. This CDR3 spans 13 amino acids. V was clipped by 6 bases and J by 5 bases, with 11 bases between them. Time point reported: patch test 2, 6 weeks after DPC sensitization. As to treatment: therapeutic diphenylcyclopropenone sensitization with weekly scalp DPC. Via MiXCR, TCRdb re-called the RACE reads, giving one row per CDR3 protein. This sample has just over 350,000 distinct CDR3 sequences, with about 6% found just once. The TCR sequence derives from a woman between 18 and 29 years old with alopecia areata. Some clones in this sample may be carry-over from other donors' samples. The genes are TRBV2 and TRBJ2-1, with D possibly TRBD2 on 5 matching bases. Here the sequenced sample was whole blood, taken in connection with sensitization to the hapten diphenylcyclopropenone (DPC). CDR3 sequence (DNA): TGTGCCAGCAGGAGAGACTATCACAATGAGCAGTTCTTC. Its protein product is CASRRDYHNEQFF.